This T cell receptor (beta chain) originates from a study of blood T cell repertoires in COVID-19. Study overall: From the United States, Italy and Spain came samples of acute and convalescent COVID-19. T cells, B-cell-depleted T cells, or PBMCs supplied cDNA or gDNA.

In the original processing: Amplified reference gene primers provided the basis for estimating nucleated cell counts. Clones were sequenced by immunoSEQ multiplex PCR, and TCRdb holds only the in-frame ones, with some missing. The D gene and trimming were derived from the DNA, and the V and J assignments and clone size from that table. Of under 500,000 clones listed, around nine tenths were seen once; the top ten hold roughly 4%. This CDR3 has 14 residues. Losses at the gene ends were 1 base for V and 8 bases for J; bases not matched to a gene: 7. Germline V lookup: CDR1 SGHAT, CDR2 FQDESV (reference sequence).

The TCR was taken from a woman aged 30 to 39 with acute or convalescent COVID-19. The chain links TRBV11-1 to TRBJ2-7, with 8 bases aligning to TRBD1. The sequenced sample consisted of peripheral blood. The DNA for the CDR3 is TGTGCCAGCAGCTTAGGGGCGGGGACAGGCCAGCAGTACTTC. It encodes CASSLGAGTGQQYF. Using reference TRBV11-1 and TRBJ2-7 for the parts outside the CDR3, the full variable domain is EAEVAQSPRYKITEKSQAVAFWCDPISGHATLYWYRQILGQGPELLVQFQDESVVDDSQLPKDRFSAERLKGVDSTLKIQPAELGDSAMYLCASSLGAGTGQQYFGPGTRLTVT.